The 6 T cell receptor beta chains below come from one sample, sequenced in a study of shared clonotypes between healthy human individuals. TCRdb's table, derived via immunoSEQ multiplex PCR, lists solely in-frame clones and lacks some. The table records some 2 million clones, about 95% of them present only once. Naive CD8 cells were CD45RO-negative, positively selected for CCR7, excluding terminally differentiated effector memory CD45RA+ cells. Material: naive CD8+ T cells sorted from blood. The receptors shown here come from a man younger than 35 in good health.

With respect to this clone: In the same sample, other DNA sequences code for this CDR3. The gene calls are TRBV27 and TRBJ2-7; D possibly corresponds to TRBD1 (5 bases). CDR3 length: 13 amino acids. Germline CDR1 and CDR2: MNHEY and SMNVEV (reference sequence). Trimming left V 3 bases short and J 2 bases short, with 8 bases between. This CDR3 reads CASSFDRAYEQYF. CDR3 bases: TGTGCCAGCAGTTTCGACAGAGCCTACGAGCAGTACTTC.

This rearrangement joins TRBV28 to TRBJ1-4, with D unresolved. Per the germline V gene, CDR1 is MDHEN and CDR2 is SYDVKM. This CDR3 contains 16 residues. The V and J ends lost 0 bases and 4 bases respectively, with 12 bases between them. The CDR3 sequence: CASSLWSPGGNEKLFF. The CDR3 region has the DNA TGTGCCAGCAGTTTATGGTCCCCAGGAGGTAATGAAAAACTGTTTTTT. Together with reference TRBV28 and TRBJ1-4, the CDR3 gives the full variable domain: DVKVTQSSRYLVKRTGEKVFLECVQDMDHENMFWYRQDPGLGLRLIYFSYDVKMKEKGDIPEGYSVSREKKERFSLILESASTNQTSMYLCASSLWSPGGNEKLFFGSGTQLSVL.

As to this clone: Other DNA sequences of this sample code for an identical CDR3. This chain connects TRBV7-9 to TRBJ2-5; no definite D call. Germline assignment: CDR1 SEHNR and CDR2 FQNEAQ (reference sequence). CDR3 length: 13 residues. Trimming pared 5 bases from V and 3 bases from J, leaving 10 bases between. The CDR3 bases are TGTGCCAGCAGCCTAGTTGGGGAAGAGACCCAGTACTTC. Translation: CASSLVGEETQYF.

With regard to this clone: This specimen includes other DNA sequences encoding the same CDR3. The chain employs TRBV4-3 and TRBJ1-5, with a weak D call TRBD1 (6 bases). This CDR3 is 14 amino acids long. Trimming took off 1 base at V and 6 bases at J, with 10 bases between the two ends. CDR1 and CDR2 (germline): LGHNA, YSLEER. CDR3 bases: TGCGCCAGCAGCCAAGGGCAGGGGTTTCAGCCCCAGCATTTT. Translating it yields CASSQGQGFQPQHF.

This clone was observed a few times. The chain combines TRBV13 with TRBJ2-5; D is unresolved. CDR1 and CDR2 (germline): PRHDT, FYEKMQ (reference sequence). Trimming pared 2 bases from V and 9 bases from J, leaving 22 bases between. CDR3 length: 16 residues. CDR3 amino acids: CASSLQGSAPSDPQYF. As DNA, the CDR3 is TGTGCCAGCAGCTTACAAGGAAGCGCCCCCTCGGATCCCCAGTACTTC.

V is TRBV27 and J is TRBJ1-6; unclear D gene. Trimming removed 5 bases at V and 0 bases at J, with 20 bases between. The CDR3 length is 19 residues. Germline lookup yields CDR1 MNHEY and CDR2 SMNVEV (reference sequence). Here the CDR3 DNA reads TGTGCCAGCAGTCTTACCTCCCAGGATCACGGCTCCTATAATTCACCCCTCCACTTT. Translation gives CASSLTSQDHGSYNSPLHF.